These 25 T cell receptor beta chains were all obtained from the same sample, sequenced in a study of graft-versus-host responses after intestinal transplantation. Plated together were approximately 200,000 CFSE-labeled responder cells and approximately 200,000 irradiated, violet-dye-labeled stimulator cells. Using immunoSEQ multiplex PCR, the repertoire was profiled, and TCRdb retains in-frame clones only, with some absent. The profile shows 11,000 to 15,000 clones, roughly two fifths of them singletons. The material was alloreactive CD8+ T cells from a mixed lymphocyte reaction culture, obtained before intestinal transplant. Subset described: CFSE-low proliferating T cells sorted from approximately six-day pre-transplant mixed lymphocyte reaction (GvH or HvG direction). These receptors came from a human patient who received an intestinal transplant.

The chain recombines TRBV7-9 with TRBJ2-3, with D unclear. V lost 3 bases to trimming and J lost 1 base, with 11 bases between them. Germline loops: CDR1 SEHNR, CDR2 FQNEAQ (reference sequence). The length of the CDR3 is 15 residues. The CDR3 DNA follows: TGTGCCAGCAGCTTCCACATCATTCGCACAGATACGCAGTATTTT. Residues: CASSFHIIRTDTQYF.

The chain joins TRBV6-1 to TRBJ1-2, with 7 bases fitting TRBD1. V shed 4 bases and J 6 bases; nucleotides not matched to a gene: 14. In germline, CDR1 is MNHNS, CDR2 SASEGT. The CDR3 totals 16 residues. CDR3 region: CASSVGGRSVVDGYTF. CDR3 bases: TGTGCCAGCAGTGTAGGGGGCAGGTCCGTCGTAGATGGCTACACCTTC.

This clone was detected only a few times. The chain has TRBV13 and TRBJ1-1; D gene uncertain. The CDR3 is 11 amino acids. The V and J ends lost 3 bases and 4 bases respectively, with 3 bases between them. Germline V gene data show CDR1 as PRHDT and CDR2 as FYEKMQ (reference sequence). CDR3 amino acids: CASSFGTEAFF. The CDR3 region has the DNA TGTGCCAGCAGCTTCGGCACTGAAGCTTTCTTT.

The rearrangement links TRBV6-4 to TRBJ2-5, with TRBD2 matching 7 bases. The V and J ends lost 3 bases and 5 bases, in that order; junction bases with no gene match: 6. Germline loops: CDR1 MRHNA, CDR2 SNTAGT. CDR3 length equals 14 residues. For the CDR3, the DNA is TGTGCCAGCAGTGATTTTAGGGGAGGGGAGACCCAGTACTTC. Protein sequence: CASSDFRGGETQYF.

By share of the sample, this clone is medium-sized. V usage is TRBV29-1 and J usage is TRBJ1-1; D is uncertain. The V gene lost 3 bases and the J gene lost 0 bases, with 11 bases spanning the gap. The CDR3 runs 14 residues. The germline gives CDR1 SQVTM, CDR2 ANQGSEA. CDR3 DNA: TGCAGCGTTGATGGCTTTCCCCTGAACACTGAAGCTTTCTTT. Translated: CSVDGFPLNTEAFF.

This chain's CDR3 is CASNPRGPYEQYF. Here the CDR3 DNA reads TGTGCCAGCAACCCCAGAGGGCCCTACGAGCAGTACTTC. The V and J genes are TRBV6-5 and TRBJ2-7, with D possibly matching TRBD2 (5 bases). CDR1 is MNHEY and CDR2 is SVGAGI in the germline V gene. V shed 7 bases and J shed 2 bases, with 12 bases lying between them. The CDR3 length is 13 residues.

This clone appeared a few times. This CDR3 is CATSRVPGGNEQFF. CDR3 DNA: TGTGCCACCAGCAGAGTTCCCGGGGGCAATGAGCAGTTCTTC. The rearrangement links TRBV15 to TRBJ2-1; D possibly corresponds to TRBD2 (6 bases). V lost 1 base, J lost 6 bases, and 10 bases lay in between. Germline CDR1 is LNHNV and CDR2 is YYDKDF (reference sequence). CDR3 length: 14 amino acids.

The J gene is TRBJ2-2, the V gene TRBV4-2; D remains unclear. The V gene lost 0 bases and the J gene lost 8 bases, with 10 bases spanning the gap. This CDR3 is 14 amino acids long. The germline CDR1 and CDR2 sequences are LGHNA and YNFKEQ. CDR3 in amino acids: CASSQDPGLGELFF. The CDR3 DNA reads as TGTGCCAGCAGCCAAGATCCAGGTCTGGGGGAGCTGTTTTTT.

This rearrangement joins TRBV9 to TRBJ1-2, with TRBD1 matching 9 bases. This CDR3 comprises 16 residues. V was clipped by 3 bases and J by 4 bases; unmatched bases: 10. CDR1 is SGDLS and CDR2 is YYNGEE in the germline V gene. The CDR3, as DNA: TGTGCCAGCAGCGAGATACCGGGACAGGGAGTCTATGGCTACACCTTC. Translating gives CASSEIPGQGVYGYTF.

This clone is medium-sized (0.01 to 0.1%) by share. For the CDR3, the DNA is TGTGCCAGCAGCATTTACAGGGGGGATGAAAAACTGTTTTTT. Its translation is CASSIYRGDEKLFF. The chain carries TRBV5-5 and TRBJ1-4, with 8 bases fitting TRBD1. The CDR3 contains 14 residues. V shed 4 bases and J 6 bases; nucleotides not matched to a gene: 5. Germline CDR1 is SGHKS and CDR2 is YYEKEE (reference sequence).

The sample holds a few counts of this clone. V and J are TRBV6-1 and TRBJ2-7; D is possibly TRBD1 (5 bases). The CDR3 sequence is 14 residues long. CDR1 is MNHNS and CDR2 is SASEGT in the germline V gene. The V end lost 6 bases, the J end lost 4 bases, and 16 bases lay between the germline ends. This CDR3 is CASSPVTEHYEQYF. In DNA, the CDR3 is TGTGCCAGCAGCCCCGTGACAGAACATTACGAGCAGTACTTC.

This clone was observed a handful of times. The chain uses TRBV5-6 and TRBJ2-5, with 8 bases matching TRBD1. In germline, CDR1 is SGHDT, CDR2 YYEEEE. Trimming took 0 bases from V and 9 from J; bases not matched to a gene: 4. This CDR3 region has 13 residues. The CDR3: CASSLGSGGPQYF. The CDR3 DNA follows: TGTGCCAGCAGCTTGGGGTCAGGGGGCCCCCAGTACTTC.

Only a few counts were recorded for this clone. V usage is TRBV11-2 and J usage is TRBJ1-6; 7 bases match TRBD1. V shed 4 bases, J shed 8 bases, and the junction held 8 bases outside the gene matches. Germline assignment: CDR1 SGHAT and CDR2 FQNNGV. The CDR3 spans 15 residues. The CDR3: CASSSTGQFDSPLHF. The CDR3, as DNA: TGTGCCAGCAGCTCGACGGGACAGTTTGATTCACCCCTCCACTTT.

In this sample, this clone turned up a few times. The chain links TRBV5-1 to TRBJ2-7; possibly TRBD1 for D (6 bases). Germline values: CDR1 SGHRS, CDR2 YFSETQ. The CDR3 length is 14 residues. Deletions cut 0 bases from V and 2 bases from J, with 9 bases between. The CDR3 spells CASSLGTAAYEQYF. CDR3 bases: TGCGCCAGCAGCTTGGGGACAGCCGCCTACGAGCAGTACTTC.

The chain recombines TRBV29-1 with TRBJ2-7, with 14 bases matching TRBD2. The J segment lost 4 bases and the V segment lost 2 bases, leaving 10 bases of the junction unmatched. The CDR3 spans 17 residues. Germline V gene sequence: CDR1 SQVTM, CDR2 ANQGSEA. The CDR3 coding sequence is TGCAGCGTTGAATTACCAGGACTAGCGGGAGGAGAGTACGAGCAGTACTTC. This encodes CSVELPGLAGGEYEQYF.

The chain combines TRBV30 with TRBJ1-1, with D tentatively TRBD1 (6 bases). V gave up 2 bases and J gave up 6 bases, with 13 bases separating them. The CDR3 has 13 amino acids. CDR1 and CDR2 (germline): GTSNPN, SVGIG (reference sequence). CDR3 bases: TGTGCCTGGAGTCAACAGGGTCGGGCTGAAGCTTTCTTT. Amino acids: CAWSQQGRAEAFF.

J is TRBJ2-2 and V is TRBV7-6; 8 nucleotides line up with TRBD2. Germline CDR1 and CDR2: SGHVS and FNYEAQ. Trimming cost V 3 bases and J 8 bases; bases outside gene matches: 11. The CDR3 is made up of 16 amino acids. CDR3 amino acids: CASSFLPGGPQGELFF. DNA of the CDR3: TGTGCCAGCAGCTTTTTGCCGGGGGGGCCGCAAGGGGAGCTGTTTTTT.

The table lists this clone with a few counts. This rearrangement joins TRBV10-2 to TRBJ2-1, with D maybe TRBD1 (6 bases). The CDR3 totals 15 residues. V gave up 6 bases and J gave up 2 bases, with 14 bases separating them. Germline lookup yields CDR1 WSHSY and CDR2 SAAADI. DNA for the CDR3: TGCGCCAGCAGGAGGGGAGACAGGACCTACAATGAGCAGTTCTTC. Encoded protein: CASRRGDRTYNEQFF.

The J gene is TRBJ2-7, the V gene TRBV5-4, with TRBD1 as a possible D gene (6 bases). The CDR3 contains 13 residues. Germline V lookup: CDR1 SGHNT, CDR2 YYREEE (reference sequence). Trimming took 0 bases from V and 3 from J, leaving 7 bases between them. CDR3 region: CASSLVDSYEQYF. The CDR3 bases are TGTGCCAGCAGCTTGGTGGACAGCTACGAGCAGTACTTC.

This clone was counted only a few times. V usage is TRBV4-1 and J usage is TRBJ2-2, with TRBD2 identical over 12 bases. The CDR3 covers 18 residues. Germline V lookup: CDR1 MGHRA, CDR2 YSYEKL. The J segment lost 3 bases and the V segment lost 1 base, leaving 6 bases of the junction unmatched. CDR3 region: CASSQVALAGGHTGELFF. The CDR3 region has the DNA TGCGCCAGCAGCCAAGTGGCCCTAGCGGGGGGGCACACCGGGGAGCTGTTTTTT.

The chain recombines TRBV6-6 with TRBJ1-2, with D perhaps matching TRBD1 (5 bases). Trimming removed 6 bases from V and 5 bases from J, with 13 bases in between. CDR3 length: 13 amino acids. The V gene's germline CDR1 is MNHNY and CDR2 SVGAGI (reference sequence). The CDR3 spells CASSPDRGYGYTF. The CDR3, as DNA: TGTGCCAGCAGCCCTGATCGGGGGTATGGCTACACCTTC.

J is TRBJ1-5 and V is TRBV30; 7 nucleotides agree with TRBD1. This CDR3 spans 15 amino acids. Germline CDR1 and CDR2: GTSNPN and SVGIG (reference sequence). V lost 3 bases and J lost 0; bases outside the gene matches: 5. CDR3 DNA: TGTGCCTGGAGCCCCGGGACAGTTAGCAATCAGCCCCAGCATTTT. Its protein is CAWSPGTVSNQPQHF.

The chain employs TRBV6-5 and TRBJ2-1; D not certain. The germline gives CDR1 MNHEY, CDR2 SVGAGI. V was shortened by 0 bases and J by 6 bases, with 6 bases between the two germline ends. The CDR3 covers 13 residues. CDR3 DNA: TGTGCCAGCAGTTACTCGTCCAGCAATGAGCAGTTCTTC. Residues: CASSYSSSNEQFF.

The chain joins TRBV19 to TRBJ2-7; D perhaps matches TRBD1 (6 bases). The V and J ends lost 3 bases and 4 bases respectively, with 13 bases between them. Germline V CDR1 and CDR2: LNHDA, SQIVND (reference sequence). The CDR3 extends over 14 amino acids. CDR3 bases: TGTGCCAGTAGTATCTTTCCGGGACAATACGAGCAGTACTTC. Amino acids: CASSIFPGQYEQYF.

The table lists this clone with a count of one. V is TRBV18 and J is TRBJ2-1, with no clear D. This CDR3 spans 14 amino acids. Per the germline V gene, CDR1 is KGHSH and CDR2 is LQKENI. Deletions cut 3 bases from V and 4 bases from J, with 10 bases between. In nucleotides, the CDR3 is TGTGCCAGCTCACCGATAGCCATGTACAATGAGCAGTTCTTC. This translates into CASSPIAMYNEQFF.